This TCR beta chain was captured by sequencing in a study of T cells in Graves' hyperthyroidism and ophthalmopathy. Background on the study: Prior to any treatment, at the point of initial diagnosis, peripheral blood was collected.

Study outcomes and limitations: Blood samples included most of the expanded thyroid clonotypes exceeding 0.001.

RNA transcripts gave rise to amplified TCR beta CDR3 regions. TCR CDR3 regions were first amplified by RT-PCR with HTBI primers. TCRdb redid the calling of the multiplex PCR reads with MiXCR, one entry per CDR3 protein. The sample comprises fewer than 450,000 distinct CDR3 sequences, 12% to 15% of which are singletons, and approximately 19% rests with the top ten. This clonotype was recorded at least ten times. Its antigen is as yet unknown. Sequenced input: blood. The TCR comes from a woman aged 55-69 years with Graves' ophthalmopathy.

The CDR3 is CAWSAGGYEQYF. CDR3 in DNA: TGTGCCTGGAGTGCTGGGGGCTACGAGCAGTACTTC. V gene TRBV30 combines with J gene TRBJ2-7; D is tentatively TRBD1 or TRBD2 (5 bases each). The V gene lost 1 base and the J gene lost 3 bases, with 7 bases spanning the gap. Looked up from germline, CDR1 is GTSNPN and CDR2 is SVGIG (reference sequence). This CDR3 region has 12 residues. The full variable domain, with the rest looked up from reference TRBV30 and TRBJ2-7, is SQTIHQWPATLVQPVGSPLSLECTVEGTSNPNLYWYRQAAGRGLQLLFYSVGIGQISSEVPQNLSASRPQDRQFILSSKKLLLSDSGFYLCAWSAGGYEQYFGPGTRLTVT.